These T cell receptor beta chains were read from a single sample in a study of post-analysis software for immune sequencing data. TCRdb itself ran the PCR reads through MiXCR, one entry per CDR3 protein. Here the sample spans around 500,000 distinct CDR3 sequences, about a third being singletons. The sample consisted of blood. Receptor source: a girl between 2 and 17 years old with multiple sclerosis. Both conserved end residues are part of each CDR3.

j_gene | v_gene | CDR3aa
TRBJ2-5 | TRBV5-1 | CASSFQLETQYF
TRBJ2-7 | TRBV5-1 | CASSLEAEQYF
TRBJ1-1 | TRBV7-9 | CASSSDSGRPEAFF
TRBJ1-1 | TRBV5-1 | CASSLDRGPMNTEAFF
TRBJ1-1 | TRBV6-5 | CASSYSRRGNTEAFF
TRBJ1-5 | TRBV7-9 | CASSPSMGNQPQHF
TRBJ2-7 | TRBV12-3/TRBV12-4 | CASPMGGSSYEQYF
TRBJ2-5 | TRBV20-1 | CSARVSGAQETQYF
TRBJ1-4 | TRBV7-6 | CASSLDLQTPTNEKLFF
TRBJ1-2 | TRBV12-3/TRBV12-4 | CASILIGGGGYTF